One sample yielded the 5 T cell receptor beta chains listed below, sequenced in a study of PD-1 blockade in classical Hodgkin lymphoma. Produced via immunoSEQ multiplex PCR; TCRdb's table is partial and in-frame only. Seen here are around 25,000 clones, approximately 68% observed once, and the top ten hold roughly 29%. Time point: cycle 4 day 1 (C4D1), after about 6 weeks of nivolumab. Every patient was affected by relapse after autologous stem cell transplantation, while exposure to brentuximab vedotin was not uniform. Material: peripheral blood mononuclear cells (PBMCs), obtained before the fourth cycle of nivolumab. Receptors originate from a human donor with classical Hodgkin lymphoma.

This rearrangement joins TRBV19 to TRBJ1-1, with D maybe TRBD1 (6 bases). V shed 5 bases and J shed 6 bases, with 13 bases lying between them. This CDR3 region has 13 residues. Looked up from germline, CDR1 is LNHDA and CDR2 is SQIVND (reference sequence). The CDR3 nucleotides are TGTGCCAGTAGTCGACAGGAGGTCGCTGAAGCTTTCTTT. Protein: CASSRQEVAEAFF. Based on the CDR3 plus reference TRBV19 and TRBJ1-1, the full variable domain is DGGITQSPKYLFRKEGQNVTLSCEQNLNHDAMYWYRQDPGQGLRLIYYSQIVNDFQKGDIAEGYSVSREKKESFPLTVTSAQKNPTAFYLCASSRQEVAEAFFGQGTRLTVV.

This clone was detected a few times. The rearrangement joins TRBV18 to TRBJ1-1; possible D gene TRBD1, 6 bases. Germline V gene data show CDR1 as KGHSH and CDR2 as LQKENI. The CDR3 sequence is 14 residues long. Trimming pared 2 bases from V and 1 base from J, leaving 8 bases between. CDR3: CASSPTTGNTEAFF. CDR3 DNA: TGTGCCAGCTCACCAACGACAGGGAACACTGAAGCTTTCTTT.

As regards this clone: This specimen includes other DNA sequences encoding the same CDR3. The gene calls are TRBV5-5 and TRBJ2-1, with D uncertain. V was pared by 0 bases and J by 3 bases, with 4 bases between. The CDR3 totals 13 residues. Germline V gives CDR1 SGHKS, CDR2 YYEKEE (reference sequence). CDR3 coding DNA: TGTGCCAGCAGCTTGGACAGCTACAATGAGCAGTTCTTC. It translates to CASSLDSYNEQFF.

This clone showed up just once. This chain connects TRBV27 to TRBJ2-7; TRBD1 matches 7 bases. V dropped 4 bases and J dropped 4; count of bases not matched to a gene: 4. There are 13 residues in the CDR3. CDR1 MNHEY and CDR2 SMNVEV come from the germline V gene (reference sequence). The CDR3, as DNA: TGTGCCAGCAGTTCACAGGGGTGGTACGAGCAGTACTTC. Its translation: CASSSQGWYEQYF.

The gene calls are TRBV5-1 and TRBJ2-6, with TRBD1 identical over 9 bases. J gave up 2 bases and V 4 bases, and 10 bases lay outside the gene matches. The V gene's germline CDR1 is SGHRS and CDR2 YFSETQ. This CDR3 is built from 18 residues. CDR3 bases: TGCGCCAGCAGCCAGACTTCACAGGGGGCAGCTGGGGCCAACGTCCTGACTTTC. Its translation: CASSQTSQGAAGANVLTF.